Each of the 28 T cell receptor beta chains below was sequenced from the same sample in a study of blood T cells in healthy people across ages. For the second PCR, which ran for 7 to 11 cycles, a sample-barcoded 5' primer and a J-beta primer mix were used. MiXCR was run by TCRdb on the 5' RACE reads, yielding one entry per CDR3 protein. The sample carries around 900,000 distinct CDR3 sequences, 51% recorded once. The sample comprised blood. The receptors here all came from a woman aged 55-70 years in good health.

Only a few counts were recorded for this clonotype. The rearrangement links TRBV4-2 to TRBJ1-2; 7 bases line up with TRBD1. Germline CDR1 and CDR2: LGHNA and YNFKEQ. The CDR3 sequence is 14 residues long. Trimming removed 4 bases from V and 6 bases from J; junction bases left unmatched: 8. CDR3 DNA sequence: TGTGCCAGCAGCCCCGAGACAGGGTGGGATGGCTACACCTTC. Protein: CASSPETGWDGYTF.

The chain employs TRBV5-1 and TRBJ2-3; possibly TRBD2 for D (5 bases). Trimming removed 10 bases from V and 1 base from J, with 19 bases in between. The V gene's germline CDR1 is SGHRS and CDR2 YFSETQ. This CDR3 is 15 amino acids long. CDR3 region: CAGKPGDDRTDTQYF. The CDR3, as DNA: TGCGCCGGCAAGCCCGGGGATGATCGCACAGATACGCAGTATTTT.

The chain carries TRBV4-2 and TRBJ1-1; the match to TRBD1 covers 7 bases. The CDR3 consists of 14 residues. V shed 4 bases and J 4 bases; nucleotides not matched to a gene: 6. The germline CDR1 and CDR2 sequences are LGHNA and YNFKEQ. The CDR3 here is CASSRSRGTTEAFF. CDR3 nucleotide sequence: TGTGCCAGCAGCCGCAGCAGGGGGACCACTGAAGCTTTCTTT.

The CDR3 loop reads CASSLYFNEQFF. The CDR3 DNA follows: TGTGCCAGCAGTTTGTACTTCAATGAGCAGTTCTTC. The rearrangement links TRBV28 to TRBJ2-1, with no clear D. V was shortened by 3 bases and J by 6 bases, with 6 bases between the two germline ends. The CDR3 extends over 12 amino acids. CDR1 and CDR2 from the germline V gene are MDHEN and SYDVKM. Supplemented by reference TRBV28 and TRBJ2-1, the full variable domain reads DVKVTQSSRYLVKRTGEKVFLECVQDMDHENMFWYRQDPGLGLRLIYFSYDVKMKEKGDIPEGYSVSREKKERFSLILESASTNQTSMYLCASSLYFNEQFFGPGTRLTVL.

V and J are TRBV15 and TRBJ1-1, with 10 positions matching TRBD1. This CDR3 spans 17 amino acids. With V trimmed by 0 bases and J by 1 base, 5 bases remained unmatched. Germline values: CDR1 LNHNV, CDR2 YYDKDF (reference sequence). The CDR3 protein is CATSRDTTGGENTEAFF. CDR3 DNA sequence: TGTGCCACCAGCAGAGATACGACAGGGGGCGAGAACACTGAAGCTTTCTTT.

This chain joins TRBV12-3 or TRBV12-4 and TRBJ1-2, with a possible D match to TRBD1 (5 bases). V lost 8 bases to trimming and J lost 6 bases, with 19 bases between them. The CDR3 is 14 residues long. CDR3 DNA: TGTGCCAGCGCCCGGGACGGCAATTGGGATGGCTACACCTTC. It codes for CASARDGNWDGYTF.

This clonotype was observed a few times. The chain carries TRBV4-3 and TRBJ2-1; D may be TRBD2 (5 bases). The CDR3 runs 16 residues. V lost 4 bases and J lost 0, with 13 bases in between. CDR1 and CDR2 from the germline V gene are LGHNA and YSLEER. The CDR3 sequence is CASSPHSGGSYNEQFF. As DNA, the CDR3 is TGCGCCAGCAGCCCTCACAGCGGAGGCTCCTACAATGAGCAGTTCTTC.

J is TRBJ2-1 and V is TRBV5-1; 11 bases line up with TRBD1. The CDR3 is made up of 16 amino acids. Trimming at V came to 0 bases and at J to 7 bases, leaving 6 bases not matched to a gene. Germline CDR1 reads SGHRS; CDR2 reads YFSETQ. The CDR3 here is CASSLETGTGGNEQFF. CDR3 nucleotide sequence: TGCGCCAGCAGCTTGGAGACCGGGACAGGGGGGAATGAGCAGTTCTTC. Filled out from reference TRBV5-1 and TRBJ2-1, the complete variable domain reads KAGVTQTPRYLIKTRGQQVTLSCSPISGHRSVSWYQQTPGQGLQFLFEYFSETQRNKGNFPGRFSGRQFSNSRSEMNVSTLELGDSALYLCASSLETGTGGNEQFFGPGTRLTVL.

The chain is built from TRBV20-1 and TRBJ2-7; TRBD2 aligns across 7 bases. CDR1 is DFQATT and CDR2 is SNEGSKA in the germline V gene (reference sequence). CDR3 length: 14 residues. Unmatched junction bases numbered 5, after V lost 3 bases and J lost 0 bases. CDR3 nucleotides: TGCAGTGCTAGCACTAGCGCCGACTCCTACGAGCAGTACTTC. It codes for CSASTSADSYEQYF.

V and J are TRBV5-1 and TRBJ2-7; D is unresolved. The CDR3 length is 16 residues. Looked up from germline, CDR1 is SGHRS and CDR2 is YFSETQ. V gave up 1 base and J gave up 2 bases, with 16 bases separating them. This chain's CDR3 is CASSLPPGRQAYEQYF. The CDR3 nucleotides are TGCGCCAGCAGCTTGCCCCCGGGCAGGCAGGCCTACGAGCAGTACTTC.

This clonotype appeared a few times. The chain combines TRBV6-2 or TRBV6-3 with TRBJ2-2; D not resolved. Germline V gene sequence: CDR1 MNHEY, CDR2 SVGEGT. The CDR3 loop spans 15 amino acids. The V and J ends lost 0 bases and 0 bases respectively, with 5 bases between them. The CDR3 nucleotides read TGTGCCAGCAGTTACTCGGGATCGAACACCGGGGAGCTGTTTTTT. This codes for CASSYSGSNTGELFF.

The rearrangement uses TRBV6-5 and TRBJ2-3; TRBD2 agrees at 11 bases. CDR1 and CDR2 (germline): MNHEY, SVGAGI. Trimming removed 0 bases from V and 0 bases from J; junction bases left unmatched: 5. This CDR3 is built from 18 residues. CDR3 amino acids: CASSYSGTSGTSTDTQYF. CDR3 coding DNA: TGTGCCAGCAGTTACTCCGGGACTAGCGGCACTAGCACAGATACGCAGTATTTT.

The rearrangement uses TRBV4-2 and TRBJ1-2; D remains ambiguous. Trimming left V 1 base short and J 5 bases short, with 11 bases between. The V gene's germline CDR1 is LGHNA and CDR2 YNFKEQ. The CDR3 length is 14 residues. The CDR3 sequence: CASSQAALGYGYTF. The CDR3 DNA is TGTGCCAGCAGCCAAGCCGCGTTGGGGTATGGCTACACCTTC.

CDR3 in amino acids: CASSLGVGEQETQYF. The CDR3 DNA reads TGTGCCAGCAGTTTAGGGGTCGGCGAGCAAGAGACCCAGTACTTC. The chain carries TRBV27 and TRBJ2-5; D is undetermined. Germline CDR1 MNHEY, CDR2 SMNVEV (reference sequence). CDR3 length equals 15 residues. V was shortened by 2 bases and J by 2 bases, with 12 bases between the two germline ends.

This clonotype has only a few counts. The genes are TRBV7-9 and TRBJ2-3; D is possibly TRBD1 (5 bases). The length of the CDR3 is 16 residues. In germline, CDR1 is SEHNR, CDR2 FQNEAQ (reference sequence). V was trimmed by 3 bases and J by 5 bases, leaving 18 bases between them. The CDR3 region is CASSLGGAALEDTQYF. CDR3 sequence (DNA): TGTGCCAGCAGCTTGGGTGGGGCTGCCCTGGAAGATACGCAGTATTTT.

The gene calls are TRBV7-6 and TRBJ2-3; 7 bases are a match to TRBD2. V lost 5 bases and J lost 2; bases outside the gene matches: 13. From germline, CDR1 is SGHVS and CDR2 FNYEAQ. The CDR3 has 17 residues. The CDR3 nucleotides are TGTGCCAGCAGCCCTGTGTTGGTAGCGGGCCTCACAGATACGCAGTATTTT. Translating gives CASSPVLVAGLTDTQYF. The entire variable domain, with the rest obtained from reference TRBV7-6 and TRBJ2-3, is as follows: GAGVSQSPRYKVTKRGQDVALRCDPISGHVSLYWYRQALGQGPEFLTYFNYEAQQDKSGLPNDRFSAERPEGSISTLTIQRTEQRDSAMYRCASSPVLVAGLTDTQYFGPGTRLTVL.

The chain links TRBV3-1 to TRBJ2-5; no clear D. There are 12 residues in the CDR3. Trimming left V 10 bases short and J 5 bases short, with 14 bases between. The germline V gene has CDR1 LGHDT and CDR2 YNNKEL (reference sequence). The CDR3 coding sequence is TGTGCCACTTACCGTCCCGGGGAGACCCAGTACTTC. This encodes CATYRPGETQYF.

The chain couples TRBV9 to TRBJ2-3; a possible D gene is TRBD2 (5 bases). The V gene lost 0 bases and the J gene lost 2 bases, with 10 bases spanning the gap. The CDR3 spans 15 residues. Germline CDR1 is SGDLS and CDR2 is YYNGEE. The CDR3 nucleotides read TGTGCCAGCAGCGTAGACCCGGGGTTCACAGATACGCAGTATTTT. This codes for CASSVDPGFTDTQYF.

This chain joins TRBV9 and TRBJ1-2; 9 nucleotides align to TRBD1. CDR3 size: 15 residues. Germline trimming cut 1 base from V and 8 bases from J; bases unmatched to any gene: 9. From germline, CDR1 is SGDLS and CDR2 YYNGEE. CDR3 bases: TGTGCCAGCAGCGTATCCGGGACAGGGCGATTCGGCTACACCTTC. Translating gives CASSVSGTGRFGYTF.

A remark on this clonotype: Mismatch with germline at one junction end may stem from a read error. The V gene is TRBV15, the J gene TRBJ2-6; a possible D gene is TRBD1 (5 bases). Germline CDR1 is LNHNV and CDR2 is YYDKDF (reference sequence). There are 16 residues in the CDR3. CDR3 in DNA: TGTGCCTCCAGCAGAGATAAGGGGTCGGGGGCCAACGTCCTGACTTTC. It translates to CASSRDKGSGANVLTF. The variable domain in full, with the rest retrieved from reference TRBV15 and TRBJ2-6, is DAMVIQNPRYQVTQFGKPVTLSCSQTLNHNVMYWYQQKSSQAPKLLFHYYDKDFNNEADTPDNFQSRRPNTSFCFLDIRSPGLGDTAMYLCASSRDKGSGANVLTFGAGSRLTVL.

The chain employs TRBV5-1 and TRBJ1-2; unclear D gene. The CDR3 covers 14 residues. Germline V gene sequence: CDR1 SGHRS, CDR2 YFSETQ. Trimming shortened V by 4 bases and J by 2 bases, and 12 bases separated the two germline ends. This CDR3 reads CASSPVRENYGYTF. In DNA form, the CDR3 reads TGCGCCAGCAGCCCGGTTCGGGAGAACTATGGCTACACCTTC. The variable domain in full, with the rest retrieved from reference TRBV5-1 and TRBJ1-2, is KAGVTQTPRYLIKTRGQQVTLSCSPISGHRSVSWYQQTPGQGLQFLFEYFSETQRNKGNFPGRFSGRQFSNSRSEMNVSTLELGDSALYLCASSPVRENYGYTFGSGTRLTVV.

The table lists this clonotype with a count of one. As DNA, the CDR3 is TGCGCCAGCAGCCCCGCGGGTCAGCTCTACGAGCAGTACTTC. This codes for CASSPAGQLYEQYF. The chain joins TRBV4-1 to TRBJ2-7; D is possibly TRBD2 (5 bases). Germline-derived CDR1 and CDR2 are MGHRA and YSYEKL. The V gene lost 4 bases and the J gene lost 3 bases, with 13 bases spanning the gap. The CDR3 loop spans 14 amino acids.

In its sample, this clonotype was seen a few times. The chain is built from TRBV29-1 and TRBJ2-6; TRBD1 matches at 7 bases. With V trimmed by 5 bases and J by 3 bases, 4 bases remained unmatched. CDR3 length equals 14 residues. CDR1 SQVTM and CDR2 ANQGSEA come from the germline V gene. CDR3: CSVPTGYGANVLTF. CDR3 coding DNA: TGCAGCGTTCCGACAGGGTATGGGGCCAACGTCCTGACTTTC.

There are a few counts of this clonotype. V usage is TRBV12-3 or TRBV12-4 and J usage is TRBJ2-7; 7 nucleotides line up with TRBD2. The CDR3 is 15 amino acids. J lost 2 bases, V lost 5 bases, and 9 bases had no gene match. Written as DNA, the CDR3 is TGTGCCAGCAGTCCGAGCGGGGTCGGCCCCTACGAGCAGTACTTC. This codes for CASSPSGVGPYEQYF.

The chain uses TRBV25-1 and TRBJ1-4; D perhaps matches TRBD1 (5 bases). CDR1 and CDR2 from the germline V gene are MGHDK and SYGVNS. Trimming removed 5 bases at V and 5 bases at J, with 21 bases between. The CDR3 extends over 17 amino acids. In DNA form, the CDR3 reads TGTGCCAGCAGTCCAATACGGCCCGCAGGGATAAATGAAAAACTGTTTTTT. Its translation: CASSPIRPAGINEKLFF.

This clonotype was detected a few times. The chain carries TRBV20-1 and TRBJ2-1; 8 bases fit TRBD2. The trim removed 7 bases at V and 9 bases at J, leaving 5 bases unmatched. Germline V gives CDR1 DFQATT, CDR2 SNEGSKA (reference sequence). The CDR3 extends over 11 amino acids. The CDR3 loop reads CSVPGGLEQFF. Written as DNA, the CDR3 is TGCAGTGTGCCGGGAGGGCTTGAGCAGTTCTTC.

The chain couples TRBV29-1 to TRBJ2-1; 8 bases align to TRBD2. CDR3 length: 15 residues. The V gene end was trimmed by 7 bases and the J gene end by 12 bases; junction bases not matched to a gene: 20. In germline, CDR1 is SQVTM, CDR2 ANQGSEA. For the CDR3, the DNA is TGCAGCGCCAAGCCACTAGCGGCTCCTACAATAGGGCAGTTCTTC. Its protein product is CSAKPLAAPTIGQFF.

CDR3 residues: CASSLDGVLAKNIQYF. The CDR3 coding sequence is TGCGCCAGCAGCTTGGATGGGGTATTAGCCAAAAACATTCAGTACTTC. The chain is built from TRBV5-1 and TRBJ2-4, with D unclear. There are 16 residues in the CDR3. The germline gives CDR1 SGHRS, CDR2 YFSETQ. Trimming took off 0 bases at V and 0 bases at J, with 10 bases between the two ends.